This is a list of T cell receptor beta chains from one sample in a study of cytomegalovirus exposure and HLA in healthy donors. Profiled with immunoSEQ multiplex PCR; TCRdb holds only in-frame clones, not every one. The sample includes approximately 100,000 clones, over 60% seen only once; the top ten take around 5%. What was sequenced was PBMCs. The source of these receptors is a woman aged 18-35 years in good health and CMV-seropositive. The CDR3 runs from the conserved cysteine through the conserved F or W. A D gene is named only where the DNA matches it firmly. Not all rows give a size; the values are once, few, many and, for expanded clones, a class.

- few TRBJ2-2 TRBV7-9 TGTGCCAGCAGCCCAGGGTCCGGTGGCGGGGAGCTGTTTTTT CASSPGSGGGELFF
- - TRBJ2-2 TRBV11-2 TGTGCCAGCAGCCCCCCCCGGGCCGGGGAGCTGTTTTTT CASSPPRAGELFF
TRBD1 - TRBJ1-1 TRBV6-1 TGTGCCAGCAGTGTAGGACAGGCACTAGAGAACACTGAAGCTTTCTTT CASSVGQALENTEAFF
TRBD1 - TRBJ2-2 TRBV5-4 TGTGCCAGCAGCTGGGACAGGGGGGTCGGGGAGCTGTTTTTT CASSWDRGVGELFF
- - TRBJ1-1 TRBV21-1 TGTGCCAGCAGCAAAGGACAGGGGGTCATGAACACTGAAGCTTTCTTT CASSKGQGVMNTEAFF
- - TRBJ1-1 TRBV19 TGTGCCAGTAGTATAGGGGCGCGTTTAGACACTGAAGCTTTCTTT CASSIGARLDTEAFF
- few TRBJ2-1 TRBV2 TGTGCCAGCAACCCTAGGTCCTCCTCCTACAATGAGCAGTTCTTC CASNPRSSSYNEQFF
- - TRBJ2-3 TRBV10-3 TGTGCCATCAGTGACGGCGGAGGAGGGGATACGCAGTATTTT CAISDGGGGDTQYF
- - TRBJ2-5 TRBV15 TGTGCCACCAGCAGAGAACTATCCCAGGGCCGGGAGACCCAGTACTTC CATSRELSQGRETQYF
- - TRBJ2-7 TRBV5-1 TGCGCCAGCAGCTTGGCGGCAGGGGTATCCGAGCAGTACTTC CASSLAAGVSEQYF
TRBD1 - TRBJ2-2 TRBV6-5 TGTGCCAGCAAGGACAGGGCAATCACCGGGGAGCTGTTTTTT CASKDRAITGELFF
- - TRBJ2-5 TRBV7-3 TGTGCCAGCAGCTTGGGCAGACAAGAGACCCAGTACTTC CASSLGRQETQYF
- once TRBJ1-2 TRBV27 TGTGCCAGCAGTTTAACGGCTAACTATGGCTACACCTTC CASSLTANYGYTF
TRBD1 - TRBJ2-2 TRBV7-6 TGTGCCAGCAGCTTAGCGGACACAGGGGTTGCAGGGGAGCTGTTTTTT CASSLADTGVAGELFF
- - TRBJ2-5 TRBV6-5 TGTGCCAGCAGTTACTCGAATCAGTACCAAGAGACCCAGTACTTC CASSYSNQYQETQYF
TRBD1 - TRBJ2-2 TRBV2 TGTGCCAGCAGTGGCCCGGGACAGGGGGCCACCGGGGAGCTGTTTTTT CASSGPGQGATGELFF
- - TRBJ2-2 TRBV6-5 TGTGCCAGCAGTGGGCTCACCGGGGAGCTGTTTTTT CASSGLTGELFF
- - TRBJ1-2 TRBV6-6 TGTGCCAGCAGTTTCCAGGGTGGTGGCTACACCTTC CASSFQGGGYTF
TRBD1 - TRBJ1-1 TRBV6-5 TGTGCCAGCAGTTACCCGGGACAGGGGGAAGCTTTCTTT CASSYPGQGEAFF
- - TRBJ2-1 TRBV29-1 TGCAGCGTTGAAGGGGCGTGGAATGAGCAGTTCTTC CSVEGAWNEQFF
- - TRBJ2-2 TRBV7-2 TGTGCCAGCAGCTTAATTGGAGCCGGGGAGCTGTTTTTT CASSLIGAGELFF
- - TRBJ2-7 TRBV5-6 TGTGCCAGCAGCTGGACCTCAGGGTACGAGCAGTACTTC CASSWTSGYEQYF
TRBD2 - TRBJ2-7 TRBV28 TGTGCCAGCTTTCCCCGATCTGCGGGACTACTCCTGGGCGAGCAGTACTTC CASFPRSAGLLLGEQYF
- once TRBJ1-1 TRBV28 TGTGCCAGCAGTTTCCGGGAATTAAACTTTGGGGTCCAAGCTTTCTTT CASSFRELNFGVQAFF
- - TRBJ1-1 TRBV5-6 TGTGCCAGCAGCTTTAACCCTATGAACACTGAAGCTTTCTTT CASSFNPMNTEAFF
TRBD2 - TRBJ2-1 TRBV9 TGTGCCAGCAGCGTTTCGACTAGCGGGACCTACAATGAGCAGTTCTTC CASSVSTSGTYNEQFF
TRBD2 few TRBJ2-7 TRBV9 TGTGCCAGCAGCGTTGGGGCGGGAGCTGGCTACGAGCAGTACTTC CASSVGAGAGYEQYF
TRBD1 once TRBJ2-5 TRBV10-3 TGTGCCATCAGTGAAGGTGAGACAGGGAACACCCAAGGTCCCAAAGAGACCCAGTACTTC CAISEGETGNTQGPKETQYF
TRBD1 - TRBJ1-1 TRBV4-1 TGCGCCAGCAGCAAGGGACAGGGGAGCATGAACACTGAAGCTTTCTTT CASSKGQGSMNTEAFF
TRBD2 - TRBJ2-1 TRBV2 TGTGCCAGCAGTGCCAGTAGACTAGCGGGACTATCCTACAATGAGCAGTTCTTC CASSASRLAGLSYNEQFF
- few TRBJ1-3 TRBV28 TGTGCCAGCAGCCCCGTGACAGGACTCACTGGAAACACCATATATTTT CASSPVTGLTGNTIYF
TRBD2 - TRBJ2-3 TRBV28 TGTGCCAGCAGTGGACTAGCGGCCAACCAAAGCCGCACAGATACGCAGTATTTT CASSGLAANQSRTDTQYF
TRBD1 - TRBJ1-5 TRBV5-5 TGTGCCAGCAGCAGTACCGGGACAGGGGGCGTTAGCAATCAGCCCCAGCATTTT CASSSTGTGGVSNQPQHF
TRBD2 - TRBJ2-7 TRBV2 TGTGCCAGCGGGGATCGGCGGGAGGGTTACGAGCAGTACTTC CASGDRREGYEQYF
TRBD1 - TRBJ1-3 TRBV6-5 TGTGCCAGCAGCCCACAGGGGTCTGGAAACACCATATATTTT CASSPQGSGNTIYF
TRBD1 - TRBJ2-7 TRBV13 TGTGCCAGCAGCTTAGTAGGGACAGGGGGACCCTACGAGCAGTACTTC CASSLVGTGGPYEQYF
TRBD2 few TRBJ2-5 TRBV5-1 TGCGCCAGCAGCTCAGCCGGGACTAGGAGCGAGACCCAGTACTTC CASSSAGTRSETQYF
- - TRBJ1-5 TRBV6-1 TGTGCCAGCAGACAGGCTTGGGTTCATCAGCCCCAGCATTTT CASRQAWVHQPQHF
TRBD1 - TRBJ2-7 TRBV28 TGTGCCAGCAGTTTCAGGGGGTTGCCCAACGAGCAGTACTTC CASSFRGLPNEQYF
TRBD2 - TRBJ2-7 TRBV28 TGTGCCAGCAGGACTAGCGGGACCTACGAGCAGTACTTC CASRTSGTYEQYF
- few TRBJ2-2 TRBV20-1 TGCAGTGCTAGTTACGGGGAGCTGTTTTTT CSASYGELFF
TRBD2 - TRBJ2-1 TRBV2 TGTGCCAGCAGGGAGGGGACTAGCGGAGTGAGCTCCTACAATGAGCAGTTCTTC CASREGTSGVSSYNEQFF
TRBD1 - TRBJ1-5 TRBV28 TGTGCCAGCAGTTTTCCGGGACAGGGGAGCAATCAGCCCCAGCATTTT CASSFPGQGSNQPQHF
TRBD2 - TRBJ2-1 TRBV5-1 TGCGCCACCTCTTCTGCGGGAGGGCCCTACAATGAGCAGTTCTTC CATSSAGGPYNEQFF
TRBD1 - TRBJ1-1 TRBV10-1 TGCGCCAGCAGTGAAGGGACAGGGGGCACTGAAGCTTTCTTT CASSEGTGGTEAFF
- - TRBJ1-5 TRBV21-1 TGTGCCAGCAGCAAAGCCGACAGGGCCCACCAGCCCCAGCATTTT CASSKADRAHQPQHF
TRBD2 - TRBJ2-7 TRBV30 TGTGCCTGGAGTGAGACTAGCGGGAGCCTGAACGAGCAGTACTTC CAWSETSGSLNEQYF
- - TRBJ1-2 TRBV27 TGTGCCAGCAGTTTATCTTTGGGCAGCGGCTACACCTTC CASSLSLGSGYTF
- - TRBJ2-3 TRBV15 TGTGCCACCAGCACTCTTAGCACAGATACGCAGTATTTT CATSTLSTDTQYF
TRBD2 - TRBJ2-1 TRBV10-1 TGCGCCAGCAGTGAGGGTAGCGGGAGGCTTGACGGGCATGAGCAGTTCTTC CASSEGSGRLDGHEQFF
TRBD2 once TRBJ2-3 TRBV5-6 TGTGCCAGCAGCTTGAAGGCGGGAGGCACAGATACGCAGTATTTT CASSLKAGGTDTQYF
TRBD2 - TRBJ2-5 TRBV28 TGTGCCAGCAAAATCCTTAGCGGGGGCCAAGAGACCCAGTACTTC CASKILSGGQETQYF
TRBD2 once TRBJ2-7 TRBV5-4 TGTGCCAGCAGCTTAACCGGGACTAGGGGCGCGTGGGGCGAGCAGTACTTC CASSLTGTRGAWGEQYF
- - TRBJ1-2 TRBV7-9 TGTGCCAGCAGCCCAAGTAGTAACTATGGCTACACCTTC CASSPSSNYGYTF